What follows are 9 T cell receptor beta chains derived from one specimen sequenced in a study of kidney transplant recipient with SARS-CoV-2 infection. Each CDR3 protein is one row after TCRdb ran MiXCR on the reads. The sample yields about 250,000 distinct CDR3 sequences, 29% seen once. The source material was a blood sample, sampled at baseline and between days 110 and 120 from a kidney transplant recipient. The receptors were gathered from a young adult male patient who had COVID-19 and was a kidney transplant recipient. Some T cells may arise from the graft donor.

Notes on this clonotype: This could be a read error, since a much larger clone is one nucleotide away. The gene calls are TRBV7-3 and TRBJ2-7, with a tentative D call TRBD1 (6 bases). Germline V lookup: CDR1 SGHTA, CDR2 FQGTGA. The CDR3 totals 16 residues. As DNA, the CDR3 is TGTGCCACCAGCTTAACGGGCGGTGGGGGCGACTACGAGCAGTACTTC. Amino acids: CATSLTGGGGDYEQYF.

This clonotype was recorded a few times. V gene TRBV7-6 combines with J gene TRBJ2-1, with unresolved D. Per the germline V gene, CDR1 is SGHVS and CDR2 is FNYEAQ. CDR3 length equals 16 residues. The germline V and J ends were trimmed by 0 bases and 0 bases, with 9 bases remaining between them. CDR3 loop: CASSLARISSYNEQFF. The CDR3 coding sequence is TGTGCCAGCAGCTTAGCGAGAATCAGCTCCTACAATGAGCAGTTCTTC.

This clonotype was detected many times. The chain has TRBV2 and TRBJ2-7; TRBD2 matches 13 bases. Germline V gene data show CDR1 as SNHLY and CDR2 as FYNNEI. This CDR3 comprises 21 residues. The ends lost 6 bases at V and 1 base at J; junction bases unmatched: 21. Here the CDR3 reads CASRIRTPGLAGKGVSYEQYF. The CDR3 DNA is TGTGCCAGCAGGATTAGAACCCCGGGACTAGCGGGAAAGGGCGTATCCTACGAGCAGTACTTC.

Comment on this clonotype: A read error may explain this, as a much larger clone is one base away. V is TRBV27 and J is TRBJ2-4, with D possibly matching TRBD1 (5 bases). The J call may not be correct, given that the DNA end is closer to TRBJ2-7. The germline gives CDR1 MNHEY, CDR2 SMNVEV (reference sequence). The length of the CDR3 is 13 residues. This chain's CDR3 is CASRGPSRLEQYF. CDR3 in DNA: TGTGCCAGCAGGGGGCCCTCGCGACTCGAGCAGTACTTC.

A word on this clonotype: A much larger clone lies a single base off, so this may be a read error. The chain recombines TRBV5-1 with TRBJ2-4; D may correspond to TRBD1 or TRBD2 (5 bases each). The J call may be wrong; the DNA end is better matched by TRBJ2-6. This CDR3 is 12 amino acids long. Germline V gene lookup returns CDR1 SGHRS and CDR2 YFSETQ. The CDR3 region has the DNA TGCGCCAGAAGCTTGTCCGGGACGGTCCTGACTTTC. This encodes CARSLSGTVLTF.

There are many counts of this clonotype. The limits of the CDR3 on the DNA are not certain, so only TCRdb's listed CDR3 is given. J is TRBJ1-2 and V is TRBV7-5. TRBV7-5 is a recognized pseudogene. The CDR3 comprises 19 residues, both ends counted. This CDR3 reads CISVPESGREVGKTYGYTF.

There are many counts of this clonotype. This sequence joins TRBV27 and TRBJ1-3; D call uncertain. CDR3 length: 13 amino acids. The V end lost 6 bases, the J end lost 4 bases, and 10 bases lay between the germline ends. The germline V gene has CDR1 MNHEY and CDR2 SMNVEV (reference sequence). The CDR3 nucleotides are TGTGCCAGCAGCAACTTGGGGGGAAACACCATATATTTT. The encoded protein is CASSNLGGNTIYF.

In its sample, this clonotype was seen a few times. The chain couples TRBV4-1 to TRBJ2-1, with TRBD2 matching 9 bases. Germline V gene sequence: CDR1 MGHRA, CDR2 YSYEKL. This CDR3 region has 14 residues. Trimming at V came to 9 bases and at J to 4 bases, leaving 7 bases not matched to a gene. The CDR3 is CASTPSGGYNEQFF. For the CDR3, the DNA is TGCGCCAGTACTCCCAGCGGGGGGTACAATGAGCAGTTCTTC.

This clonotype was seen more than once but under ten times. V and J are TRBV7-9 and TRBJ1-1; TRBD1 aligns across 9 bases. From germline, CDR1 is SEHNR and CDR2 FQNEAQ (reference sequence). The CDR3 covers 16 residues. V lost 4 bases and J lost 11; bases outside the gene matches: 17. Here the CDR3 reads CASSWTRTGVLREAFF. The CDR3 DNA is TGTGCCAGCAGCTGGACGAGGACAGGGGTGTTACGTGAGGCTTTCTTT.